The sample holds a few counts of the clone carrying this T cell receptor (beta chain). Its target is not known. TCRdb processed the 5' RACE reads anew with MiXCR; each CDR3 protein has one entry. The repertoire consists of about 62,000 distinct CDR3 sequences, with more than 25% occurring once and the leading ten covering 2% to 2.5%. Naive CD4+ T cells were purified with Tregs depleted by CD25. The CDR3 is 15 amino acids. V lost 5 bases and J lost 8, with 18 bases in between. The germline CDR1 and CDR2 sequences are SGHTA and FQGNSA. Study-wide points: Tumor Treg TCRs overlapped most with tumor naive CD4+ cells.

The rearrangement joins TRBV7-2 to TRBJ1-4; D gene uncertain. Sequencing used tumor-infiltrating naive CD4+ T cells sorted from the breast tumor. The subset is: naive CD4+ T cells, CD4+CD45RA+CD25-. This clonotype was sampled from a female donor with breast cancer. CDR3 sequence: CASSAQVGFGEKLFF. The CDR3, as DNA: TGTGCCAGCAGCGCGCAGGTCGGATTTGGGGAAAAACTGTTTTTT.